This is a list of T cell receptor beta chains from one sample in a study of shared clonotypes between healthy human individuals. Produced via immunoSEQ multiplex PCR; TCRdb's table is partial and in-frame only. The sample holds about 1.5 million clones, about 98% seen once. What was sequenced was naive CD4+ T cells sorted from blood. These receptors were collected from a man aged 30-40 years in good health. CDR3s include the opening cysteine and the closing phenylalanine or tryptophan. The D gene is left open where the match is weak. Size is omitted from some rows. Given values are once, few, many or a class for expanded clones.

.,TRBV18,TRBJ2-6,.,CASSDWTFSSGANVLTF,TGTGCCAGCTCAGATTGGACATTTAGCTCTGGGGCCAACGTCCTGACTTTC
.,TRBV7-6,TRBJ2-7,.,CASSGVQGLSEQYF,TGTGCCAGCAGCGGCGTTCAGGGGCTTAGCGAGCAGTACTTC
once,TRBV7-2,TRBJ2-7,TRBD1,CASSLRGQGYEQYF,TGTGCCAGCAGCCTACGGGGACAGGGTTACGAGCAGTACTTC
once,TRBV28,TRBJ2-5,TRBD1,CASNADRPSRDSDVATQYF,TGTGCCAGCAATGCCGACCGACCGTCCCGGGACAGTGATGTGGCGACCCAGTACTTC
.,TRBV7-2,TRBJ1-5,.,CASSKGDQPQHF,TGTGCCAGCAGCAAAGGGGACCAGCCCCAGCATTTT
.,TRBV19,TRBJ2-7,.,CASSPPRARASSYEQYF,TGTGCCAGTAGTCCGCCCAGGGCGCGGGCGAGCTCCTACGAGCAGTACTTC
once,TRBV29-1,TRBJ1-3,.,CSVATVTGNTIYF,TGCAGCGTCGCAACAGTTACTGGAAACACCATATATTTT
.,TRBV2,TRBJ1-5,TRBD1,CASSVDRGAQPQHF,TGTGCCAGCAGTGTCGACAGGGGCGCTCAGCCCCAGCATTTT
.,TRBV5-1,TRBJ2-2,TRBD2,CASSWNPGLAGNTGELFF,TGCGCCAGCAGCTGGAACCCCGGACTAGCGGGAAACACCGGGGAGCTGTTTTTT
.,TRBV28,TRBJ2-5,TRBD2,CASRVRRLAAQETQYF,TGTGCCAGCAGAGTTCGCCGACTAGCCGCACAAGAGACCCAGTACTTC
.,TRBV10-2,TRBJ2-1,TRBD1,CASSDRDRGMVAEQFF,TGCGCCAGCAGTGACCGGGACAGGGGTATGGTGGCTGAGCAGTTCTTC
.,TRBV29-1,TRBJ2-1,TRBD2,CSVVPAGGAYNEQFF,TGCAGCGTTGTTCCCGCGGGAGGAGCCTACAATGAGCAGTTCTTC
.,TRBV28,TRBJ1-2,TRBD1,CASSLGQGNGYTF,TGTGCCAGCAGTTTGGGACAGGGTAATGGCTACACCTTC
.,TRBV7-3,TRBJ2-5,TRBD2,CASPGTRGRETQYF,TGTGCCAGCCCCGGGACTAGAGGGCGGGAGACCCAGTACTTC
.,TRBV6-1,TRBJ2-3,.,CASSEAIVDTQYF,TGTGCCAGCAGTGAAGCAATCGTAGATACGCAGTATTTT
.,TRBV4-3,TRBJ2-1,.,CASSQRGGGYRDEQFF,TGCGCCAGCAGCCAGAGGGGGGGAGGGTATCGAGATGAGCAGTTCTTC
.,TRBV2,TRBJ2-3,TRBD1,CASSEIGGQASDF,TGTGCCAGCAGTGAGATTGGGGGACAGGCCTCGGATTTT
.,TRBV5-4,TRBJ2-7,.,CASSLGNRGTKAYEQYF,TGTGCCAGCAGCTTGGGGAACCGCGGGACCAAGGCCTACGAGCAGTACTTC
.,TRBV15,TRBJ2-2,.,CATCLMSGTGELFF,TGTGCCACCTGTCTAATGAGCGGAACCGGGGAGCTGTTTTTT
.,TRBV5-4,TRBJ1-2,.,CASSFGSGNGYTF,TGTGCCAGCAGCTTCGGGTCTGGAAATGGCTACACCTTC
.,TRBV6-1,TRBJ1-5,.,CASSEARGGNQPQHF,TGTGCCAGCAGTGAAGCGCGTGGTGGTAATCAGCCCCAGCATTTT
.,TRBV5-5,TRBJ2-1,.,CASSLSSQNSYNEQFF,TGTGCCAGCAGCTTGTCCAGCCAAAACTCCTACAATGAGCAGTTCTTC
.,TRBV18,TRBJ2-5,.,CASSPSGAGQQETQYF,TGTGCCAGCTCACCTTCCGGGGCGGGACAGCAAGAGACCCAGTACTTC
.,TRBV6-6,TRBJ2-1,.,CASSYGGEQFF,TGTGCCAGCAGTTACGGCGGGGAGCAGTTCTTC
.,TRBV28,TRBJ2-1,.,CASSLSGLRGAEQFF,TGTGCCAGCAGTTTATCCGGCCTTAGGGGGGCTGAGCAGTTCTTC
.,TRBV6-5,TRBJ2-3,.,CASSFDRDTQYF,TGTGCCAGCAGCTTCGACCGAGATACGCAGTATTTT
.,TRBV6-5,TRBJ2-7,.,CASSYSRTPYEQYF,TGTGCCAGCAGTTACTCCAGGACACCCTACGAGCAGTACTTC
.,TRBV2,TRBJ1-1,.,CASSDVGGNTEAFF,TGTGCCAGCAGTGACGTCGGGGGGAACACTGAAGCTTTCTTT
.,TRBV10-1,TRBJ2-3,.,CASSESRLRGTDTQYF,TGCGCCAGCAGTGAGTCGAGGTTGCGGGGCACAGATACGCAGTATTTT
once,TRBV19,TRBJ2-7,TRBD2,CASGQLAGNEQYF,TGTGCCAGCGGGCAACTAGCGGGAAACGAGCAGTACTTC
.,TRBV9,TRBJ2-7,TRBD1,CASSVGRQGAYEQYF,TGTGCCAGCAGCGTAGGGAGACAGGGTGCCTACGAGCAGTACTTC
.,TRBV4-1,TRBJ1-1,TRBD1,CASSHSGGSAEAFF,TGCGCCAGCAGCCATTCAGGGGGTAGCGCTGAAGCTTTCTTT
.,TRBV6-5,TRBJ1-3,.,CASSYNLYSGNTIYF,TGTGCCAGCAGTTATAACCTATACTCTGGAAACACCATATATTTT
.,TRBV11-2,TRBJ2-7,TRBD1,CASSVRDRGSHEQYF,TGTGCCAGCAGCGTCCGGGACAGGGGGAGCCACGAGCAGTACTTC
.,TRBV6-1,TRBJ2-1,TRBD2,CASSAGLAGVLGEQFF,TGTGCCAGCAGTGCCGGACTAGCGGGAGTTTTAGGGGAGCAGTTCTTC
.,TRBV9,TRBJ2-7,.,CASSLAGESSYEQYF,TGTGCCAGCAGCCTAGCTGGGGAATCGTCCTACGAGCAGTACTTC
.,TRBV27,TRBJ2-7,TRBD1,CASRPRGLVYEQYF,TGTGCCAGCAGACCCAGGGGGCTGGTCTACGAGCAGTACTTC
once,TRBV5-1,TRBJ1-2,.,CASSTGTYGYTF,TGCGCCAGCAGCACGGGGACCTATGGCTACACCTTC
.,TRBV10-3,TRBJ1-2,.,CAISAGGGGYTF,TGTGCCATCAGTGCAGGCGGTGGTGGCTACACCTTC
.,TRBV4-3,TRBJ1-4,TRBD1,CASSLETGGVREKLFF,TGCGCCAGCAGCCTAGAGACAGGGGGTGTACGTGAAAAACTGTTTTTT
.,TRBV30,TRBJ2-7,TRBD2,CAWSEGGEGHGYEQYF,TGTGCCTGGAGTGAAGGTGGGGAGGGCCATGGTTACGAGCAGTACTTC
.,TRBV21-1,TRBJ1-5,.,CASRNPVINGNQPQHF,TGTGCCAGCAGAAACCCGGTCATAAACGGCAATCAGCCCCAGCATTTT
.,TRBV5-4,TRBJ2-1,.,CASSLEGPRYNEQFF,TGTGCCAGCAGCTTGGAAGGGCCGCGTTACAATGAGCAGTTCTTC
.,TRBV18,TRBJ1-5,.,CASSRSGSDNQPQHF,TGTGCCAGCTCACGATCGGGCAGCGACAATCAGCCCCAGCATTTT
.,TRBV11-2,TRBJ2-2,.,CASSLVTGELFF,TGTGCCAGCAGCTTAGTCACCGGGGAGCTGTTTTTT
.,TRBV19,TRBJ2-5,.,CASSTSQAGSQYF,TGTGCCAGTAGTACCTCCCAAGCTGGATCCCAGTACTTC
.,TRBV5-4,TRBJ2-1,.,CASSNYNEQFF,TGTGCCAGCAGCAACTACAATGAGCAGTTCTTC
.,TRBV7-8,TRBJ2-7,.,CASSIPSGSAYEQYF,TGTGCCAGCAGCATCCCTTCGGGGTCAGCCTACGAGCAGTACTTC
.,TRBV7-2,TRBJ2-7,TRBD1,CASSQDRLDEQYF,TGTGCCAGCAGTCAGGACAGGCTTGACGAGCAGTACTTC
.,TRBV18,TRBJ1-1,TRBD1,CASSFRTGANTEAFF,TGTGCCAGCTCATTCAGGACAGGTGCGAACACTGAAGCTTTCTTT
.,TRBV4-1,TRBJ1-5,TRBD1,CASSQDLPPTGKDQPQHF,TGCGCCAGCAGCCAAGATCTCCCCCCGACAGGGAAAGATCAGCCCCAGCATTTT
.,TRBV28,TRBJ1-5,.,CASSFRPQSNQPQHF,TGTGCCAGCAGTTTTAGACCACAGAGCAATCAGCCCCAGCATTTT
.,TRBV5-1,TRBJ2-1,.,CASSLRGQQYNEQFF,TGCGCCAGCAGCTTGCGGGGACAACAATACAATGAGCAGTTCTTC
.,TRBV28,TRBJ1-2,.,CASSFADRQIGGYTF,TGTGCCAGCAGTTTCGCAGACAGGCAGATAGGTGGCTACACCTTC
.,TRBV25-1,TRBJ2-7,TRBD1,CASSDGTGGDLGQYF,TGTGCCAGCAGTGACGGAACAGGGGGCGATTTGGGGCAGTACTTC
once,TRBV11-2,TRBJ1-3,.,CASSPGNGRRGGNTIYF,TGTGCCAGCAGCCCGGGAAACGGACGTCGGGGAGGAAACACCATATATTTT
.,TRBV28,TRBJ2-2,TRBD1,CASNPRRPGGTTGELFF,TGTGCCAGCAACCCAAGGAGGCCAGGGGGTACCACCGGGGAGCTGTTTTTT
.,TRBV5-1,TRBJ2-3,TRBD2,CASSLAGSTDTQYF,TGCGCCAGCAGTCTAGCGGGTAGCACAGATACGCAGTATTTT
.,TRBV10-3,TRBJ2-1,TRBD1,CAISESIGQGAREQFF,TGTGCCATCAGTGAGTCGATAGGCCAGGGGGCGCGGGAGCAGTTCTTC